Listed below are T cell receptor beta chains from one sample, sequenced in a study of blood T cell repertoires in COVID-19. The table came from immunoSEQ multiplex PCR; TCRdb's copy has only in-frame clones and leaves some out. The profile shows about 150,000 clones, roughly nine tenths of them singletons. Sequencing was done on a sample of peripheral blood. These receptors were obtained from a woman aged 70-85 years with acute or convalescent COVID-19. Each CDR3 is given with its conserved first and last residue. The order of the fields is CDR3 protein, J gene, V gene.

CDR3aa: CASSQQTGSRQPQHF
j_gene: TRBJ1-5
v_gene: TRBV2

CDR3aa: CASSERQGTGYTF
j_gene: TRBJ1-2
v_gene: TRBV6-1

CDR3aa: CASSLTGTGVGNTEAFF
j_gene: TRBJ1-1
v_gene: TRBV5-1

CDR3aa: CASSLQGSYNSPLHF
j_gene: TRBJ1-6
v_gene: TRBV7-9

CDR3aa: CASSLRGYTGELFF
j_gene: TRBJ2-2
v_gene: TRBV7-2

CDR3aa: CASSQTGVDGYTF
j_gene: TRBJ1-2
v_gene: TRBV6-5

CDR3aa: CASSYSGVDTQYF
j_gene: TRBJ2-3
v_gene: TRBV6-2/TRBV6-3

CDR3aa: CASSAPSKHYGYTF
j_gene: TRBJ1-2
v_gene: TRBV9

CDR3aa: CASSPQGAHVYGYTF
j_gene: TRBJ1-2
v_gene: TRBV4-1

CDR3aa: CASSWGTGGFQPQHF
j_gene: TRBJ1-5
v_gene: TRBV19

CDR3aa: CASSEAISVQQVTNYGYTF
j_gene: TRBJ1-2
v_gene: TRBV6-1

CDR3aa: CASSSDRVETQYF
j_gene: TRBJ2-5
v_gene: TRBV18

CDR3aa: CASSLRGQDYEQYF
j_gene: TRBJ2-7
v_gene: TRBV7-8

CDR3aa: CASSPDRSGNTIYF
j_gene: TRBJ1-3
v_gene: TRBV18

CDR3aa: CASSSRVSGNTIYF
j_gene: TRBJ1-3
v_gene: TRBV9

CDR3aa: CAFSSGGSSYEQYF
j_gene: TRBJ2-7
v_gene: TRBV30

CDR3aa: CASSLRGASYEQYF
j_gene: TRBJ2-7
v_gene: TRBV7-9

CDR3aa: CASSQAAEAFF
j_gene: TRBJ1-1
v_gene: TRBV3-1/TRBV3-2

CDR3aa: CASSYSEGLADTQYF
j_gene: TRBJ2-3
v_gene: TRBV6-6

CDR3aa: CASSQEVSGGISPLHF
j_gene: TRBJ1-6
v_gene: TRBV4-3

CDR3aa: CASSPRTSMNTEAFF
j_gene: TRBJ1-1
v_gene: TRBV11-2

CDR3aa: CSAVPGQGGSEQYF
j_gene: TRBJ2-7
v_gene: TRBV29-1

CDR3aa: CASSGQGRETQYF
j_gene: TRBJ2-5
v_gene: TRBV2

CDR3aa: CASSRQYWDGYTF
j_gene: TRBJ1-2
v_gene: TRBV28

CDR3aa: CASSVEGDSSDTQYF
j_gene: TRBJ2-3
v_gene: TRBV9

CDR3aa: CASRISTVDSYEQYF
j_gene: TRBJ2-7
v_gene: TRBV27

CDR3aa: CSARHSYEQYF
j_gene: TRBJ2-7
v_gene: TRBV20-1

CDR3aa: CASSFGTKVLGETQYF
j_gene: TRBJ2-5
v_gene: TRBV5-5

CDR3aa: CASSKSQGSTDTQYF
j_gene: TRBJ2-3
v_gene: TRBV2

CDR3aa: CAWVRWDNFLRTDTQYF
j_gene: TRBJ2-3
v_gene: TRBV30

CDR3aa: CASSLPLGNTEAFF
j_gene: TRBJ1-1
v_gene: TRBV13

CDR3aa: CATSRDRSLNQPQHF
j_gene: TRBJ1-5
v_gene: TRBV15

CDR3aa: CASSLDGSAQGSKGNTIYF
j_gene: TRBJ1-3
v_gene: TRBV7-6

CDR3aa: CASSVAATGNSPLHF
j_gene: TRBJ1-6
v_gene: TRBV9

CDR3aa: CASSPPSPGTNEKLFF
j_gene: TRBJ1-4
v_gene: TRBV18

CDR3aa: CATSGGTGPYEQYF
j_gene: TRBJ2-7
v_gene: TRBV24-1

CDR3aa: CASSDEGARGYTF
j_gene: TRBJ1-2
v_gene: TRBV2

CDR3aa: CASSQTLDRELGTQYF
j_gene: TRBJ2-3
v_gene: TRBV4-3

CDR3aa: CASSSIAGGTNEQFF
j_gene: TRBJ2-1
v_gene: TRBV7-2

CDR3aa: CASSLYLAEMNTEAFF
j_gene: TRBJ1-1
v_gene: TRBV13

CDR3aa: CASKGWGPNGNTIYF
j_gene: TRBJ1-3
v_gene: TRBV6-5

CDR3aa: CSVMVPERSGYTF
j_gene: TRBJ1-2
v_gene: TRBV29-1

CDR3aa: CASTPPRGNTEAFF
j_gene: TRBJ1-1
v_gene: TRBV19

CDR3aa: CASSHRPSRGQNSPLHF
j_gene: TRBJ1-6
v_gene: TRBV4-1

CDR3aa: CASSLFGPGSYNSPLHF
j_gene: TRBJ1-6
v_gene: TRBV5-1